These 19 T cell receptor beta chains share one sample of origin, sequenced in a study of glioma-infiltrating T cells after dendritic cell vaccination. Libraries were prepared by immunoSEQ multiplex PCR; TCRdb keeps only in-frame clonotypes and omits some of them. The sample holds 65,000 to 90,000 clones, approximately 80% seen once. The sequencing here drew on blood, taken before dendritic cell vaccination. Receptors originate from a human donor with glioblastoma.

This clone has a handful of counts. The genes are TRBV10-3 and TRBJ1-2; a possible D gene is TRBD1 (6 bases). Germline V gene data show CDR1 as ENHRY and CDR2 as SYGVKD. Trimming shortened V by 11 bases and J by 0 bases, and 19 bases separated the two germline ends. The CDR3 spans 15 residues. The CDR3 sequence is CASTQDSTPNYGYTF. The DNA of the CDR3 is TGTGCCTCGACTCAGGACAGCACCCCTAACTATGGCTACACCTTC.

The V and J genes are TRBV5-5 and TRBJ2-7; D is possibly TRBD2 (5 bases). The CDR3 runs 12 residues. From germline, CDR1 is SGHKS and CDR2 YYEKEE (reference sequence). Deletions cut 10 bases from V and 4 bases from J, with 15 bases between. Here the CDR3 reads CAAGANFYEQYF. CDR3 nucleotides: TGTGCCGCGGGTGCAAATTTTTACGAGCAGTACTTC.

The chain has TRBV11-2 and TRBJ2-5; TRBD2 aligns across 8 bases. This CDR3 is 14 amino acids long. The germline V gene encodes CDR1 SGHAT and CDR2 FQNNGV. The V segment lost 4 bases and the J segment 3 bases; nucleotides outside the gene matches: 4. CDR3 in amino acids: CASSSSGGEETQYF. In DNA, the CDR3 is TGTGCCAGCAGCTCCTCGGGGGGGGAAGAGACCCAGTACTTC.

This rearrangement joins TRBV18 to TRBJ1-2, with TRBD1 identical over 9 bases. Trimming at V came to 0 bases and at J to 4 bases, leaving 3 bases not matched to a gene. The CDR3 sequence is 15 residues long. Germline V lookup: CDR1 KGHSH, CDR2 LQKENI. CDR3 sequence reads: CASSPPTTGGYGYTF. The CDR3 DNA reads TGTGCCAGCTCACCACCTACGACAGGGGGCTATGGCTACACCTTC. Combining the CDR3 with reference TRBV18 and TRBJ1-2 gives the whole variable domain NAGVMQNPRHLVRRRGQEARLRCSPMKGHSHVYWYRQLPEEGLKFMVYLQKENIIDESGMPKERFSAEFPKEGPSILRIQQVVRGDSAAYFCASSPPTTGGYGYTFGSGTRLTVV.

CDR3 sequence reads: CASSQVPSGRAEWGDADTQYF. The CDR3 region has the DNA TGTGCCAGCAGCCAAGTTCCTAGCGGGAGGGCCGAGTGGGGTGACGCAGATACGCAGTATTTT. This chain connects TRBV4-2 to TRBJ2-3, with 12 bases lining up with TRBD2. This CDR3 region has 21 residues. V was pared by 1 base and J by 4 bases, with 18 bases of the junction left unmatched. From germline, CDR1 is LGHNA and CDR2 YNFKEQ.

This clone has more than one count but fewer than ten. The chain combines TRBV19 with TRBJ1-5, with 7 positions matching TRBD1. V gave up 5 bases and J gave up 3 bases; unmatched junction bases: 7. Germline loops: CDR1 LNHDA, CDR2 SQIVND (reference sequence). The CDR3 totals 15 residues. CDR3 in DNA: TGTGCCAGTAGTCCTGACAGGGTGGACAATCAGCCCCAGCATTTT. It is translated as CASSPDRVDNQPQHF.

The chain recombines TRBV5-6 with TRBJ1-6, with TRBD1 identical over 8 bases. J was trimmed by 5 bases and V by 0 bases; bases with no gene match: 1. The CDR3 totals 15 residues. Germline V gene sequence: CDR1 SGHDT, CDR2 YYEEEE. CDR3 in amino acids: CASSLGTGNNSPLHF. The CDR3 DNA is TGTGCCAGCAGCTTGGGGACAGGGAATAATTCACCCCTCCACTTT.

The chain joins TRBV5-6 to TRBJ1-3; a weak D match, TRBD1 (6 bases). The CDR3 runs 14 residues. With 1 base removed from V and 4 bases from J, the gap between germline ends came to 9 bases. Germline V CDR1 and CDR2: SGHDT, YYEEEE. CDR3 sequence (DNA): TGTGCCAGCAGCTTGTCCGGACAGGGAAACACCATATATTTT. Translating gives CASSLSGQGNTIYF.

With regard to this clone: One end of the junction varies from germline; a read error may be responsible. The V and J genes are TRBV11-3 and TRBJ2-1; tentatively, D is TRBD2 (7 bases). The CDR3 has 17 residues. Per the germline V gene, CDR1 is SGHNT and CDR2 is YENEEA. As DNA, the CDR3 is TGTGCCAGCAGCCTAGAACGGTCAAAAGGGGGGGGGAATGAGCAGTTCTTC. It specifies CASSLERSKGGGNEQFF.

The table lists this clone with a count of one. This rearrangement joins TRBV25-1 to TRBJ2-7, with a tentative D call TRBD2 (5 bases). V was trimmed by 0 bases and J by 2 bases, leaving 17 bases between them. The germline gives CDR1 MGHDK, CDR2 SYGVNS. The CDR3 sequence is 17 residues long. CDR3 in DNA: TGTGCCAGCAGTGAATATCGAGTAGCGAGGGTACCCTACGAGCAGTACGTC. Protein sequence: CASSEYRVARVPYEQYV.

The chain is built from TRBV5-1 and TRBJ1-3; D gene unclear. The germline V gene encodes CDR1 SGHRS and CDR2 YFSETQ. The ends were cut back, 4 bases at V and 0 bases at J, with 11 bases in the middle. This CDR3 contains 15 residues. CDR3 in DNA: TGCGCCAGCAGCCTGATGGGGAGCTCTGGAAACACCATATATTTT. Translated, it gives CASSLMGSSGNTIYF.

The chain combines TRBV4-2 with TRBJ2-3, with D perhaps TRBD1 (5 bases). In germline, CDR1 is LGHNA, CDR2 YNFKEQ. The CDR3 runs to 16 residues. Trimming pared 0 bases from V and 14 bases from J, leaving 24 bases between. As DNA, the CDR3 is TGTGCCAGCAGCCAAGATCCCCAGGGTCCTTTTCCTAGACTGTATTTT. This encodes CASSQDPQGPFPRLYF.

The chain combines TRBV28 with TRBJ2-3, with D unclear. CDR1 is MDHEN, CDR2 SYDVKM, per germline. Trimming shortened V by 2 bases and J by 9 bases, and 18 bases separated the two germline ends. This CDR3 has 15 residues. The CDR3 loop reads CASSLPFDSKTTQYF. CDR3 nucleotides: TGTGCCAGCAGTTTACCGTTTGACTCGAAAACCACGCAGTATTTT.

The CDR3 DNA reads as TGTGCCAGCAGCTCCCGGGGGACAGGGGTGTACGAGCAGTACGTC. Amino acid sequence: CASSSRGTGVYEQYV. This chain uses TRBV5-6 with TRBJ2-7; TRBD1 matches at 10 bases. The CDR3 sequence is 15 residues long. V shed 3 bases and J 4 bases; nucleotides not matched to a gene: 7. Germline V gene sequence: CDR1 SGHDT, CDR2 YYEEEE.

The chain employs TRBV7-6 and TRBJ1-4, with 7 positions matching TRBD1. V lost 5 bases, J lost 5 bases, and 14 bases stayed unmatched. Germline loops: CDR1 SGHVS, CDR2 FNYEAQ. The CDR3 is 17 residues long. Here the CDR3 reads CASSQRTGETLNEKLFF. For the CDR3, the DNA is TGTGCCAGCAGCCAGCGGACAGGCGAAACACTCAATGAAAAACTGTTTTTT.

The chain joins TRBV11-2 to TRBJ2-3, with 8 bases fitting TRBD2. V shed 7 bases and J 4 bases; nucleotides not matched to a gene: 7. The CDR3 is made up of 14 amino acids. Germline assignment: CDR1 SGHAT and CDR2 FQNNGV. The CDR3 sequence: CASTKAGASDTQYF. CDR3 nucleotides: TGTGCCAGCACAAAAGCGGGGGCCTCAGATACGCAGTATTTT.

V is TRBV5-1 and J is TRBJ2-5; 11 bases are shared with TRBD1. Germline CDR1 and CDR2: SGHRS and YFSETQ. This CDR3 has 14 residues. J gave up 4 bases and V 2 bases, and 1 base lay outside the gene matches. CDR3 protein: CASSLGQGAETQYF. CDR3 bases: TGCGCCAGCAGCTTAGGACAGGGGGCAGAGACCCAGTACTTC.

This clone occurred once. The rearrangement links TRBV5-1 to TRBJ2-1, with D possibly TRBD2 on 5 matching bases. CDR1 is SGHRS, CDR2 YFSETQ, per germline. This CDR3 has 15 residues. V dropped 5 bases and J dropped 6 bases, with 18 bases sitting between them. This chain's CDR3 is CASSLGPSRGNEQFF. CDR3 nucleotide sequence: TGCGCCAGCAGTCTTGGACCCAGCCGGGGCAATGAGCAGTTCTTC.

For the CDR3, the DNA is TGCGCCAGCAGCTTTGGTAGCGGGACTGCGGTCTATGAGCAGTTCTTC. This encodes CASSFGSGTAVYEQFF. The rearrangement joins TRBV5-1 to TRBJ2-1; 8 nucleotides match TRBD2. This CDR3 has 16 amino acids. Germline V CDR1 and CDR2: SGHRS, YFSETQ. The V gene end was trimmed by 2 bases and the J gene end by 8 bases; junction bases not matched to a gene: 12.